These 12 T cell receptor beta chains came from one sample sequenced in a study of blood T cells in healthy people across ages. The use of a sample-barcoded 5' primer and a J-beta primer mix characterized a second PCR of about 7 to 12 cycles. MiXCR, run by TCRdb on the 5' RACE reads, gives a single entry per CDR3 protein. The data contain about a million distinct CDR3 sequences, approximately 38% of them seen just once; the ten biggest clones take up 13%. Sequenced sample: blood. These receptor sequences come from a man aged 18 to 29 in good health.

The J gene is TRBJ2-7, the V gene TRBV13; D is uncertain. CDR1 is PRHDT, CDR2 FYEKMQ, per germline (reference sequence). CDR3 length: 13 amino acids. Trimming took off 5 bases at V and 3 bases at J, with 11 bases between the two ends. CDR3 loop: CASSKERVYEQYF. The CDR3 DNA follows: TGTGCCAGCAGCAAGGAGAGAGTCTACGAGCAGTACTTC.

In its sample, this clonotype was seen a few times. V gene TRBV7-2 combines with J gene TRBJ1-4; D is perhaps TRBD1 (5 bases). Trimming cost V 1 base and J 5 bases, with 11 bases left between them. The CDR3 is 15 residues long. The germline V gene encodes CDR1 SGHTA and CDR2 FQGNSA. The CDR3: CASSLEGTLNEKLFF. The CDR3 region has the DNA TGTGCCAGCAGCTTAGAGGGGACCTTAAATGAAAAACTGTTTTTT.

This clonotype was found once. Relative to the germline gene, one junction end is altered; a read error may explain this. This chain connects TRBV19 to TRBJ2-4; D is tentatively TRBD1 or TRBD2 (6 bases each). This CDR3 is built from 17 residues. Germline CDR1 is LNHDA and CDR2 is SQIVND (reference sequence). CDR3 sequence: CASSIEEGEDDKSIRYF. CDR3 bases: TGTGCCAGTAGTATAGAGGAGGGGGAGGACGACAAAAGCATTCGGTACTTC.

This clonotype was seen a single time. The V gene is TRBV7-6, the J gene TRBJ2-2, with 8 bases fitting TRBD2. The length of the CDR3 is 17 residues. Losses at the gene ends were 1 base for V and 1 base for J; bases not matched to a gene: 5. The germline V gene has CDR1 SGHVS and CDR2 FNYEAQ. This chain's CDR3 is CASSLVRGGRNTGELFF. In DNA, the CDR3 is TGTGCCAGCAGCTTAGTACGGGGGGGCCGGAACACCGGGGAGCTGTTTTTT.

This clonotype was observed a few times. The chain combines TRBV20-1 with TRBJ2-1, with D possibly being TRBD1 or TRBD2 (5 bases each). The V gene's germline CDR1 is DFQATT and CDR2 SNEGSKA (reference sequence). The CDR3 runs to 13 residues. The germline V and J ends were trimmed by 4 bases and 5 bases, with 12 bases remaining between them. CDR3: CSATRDANNEQFF. The CDR3 DNA sequence: TGCAGTGCTACCCGGGACGCGAACAATGAGCAGTTCTTC.

This clonotype was observed a single time. One base away lies a much larger clone, so this may be a sequencing read error. This sequence joins TRBV12-3 or TRBV12-4 and TRBJ2-5; D is unresolved. The J call is uncertain, as TRBJ2-7 better fits the DNA end. The CDR3 has 12 residues. CDR3 region: CASRSPSYEQYF. The DNA of the CDR3 is TGTGCCAGCAGGTCCCCGAGCTACGAGCAGTACTTC.

The genes are TRBV20-1 and TRBJ2-3; either TRBD1 or TRBD2 may supply D (6 bases each). The germline gives CDR1 DFQATT, CDR2 SNEGSKA (reference sequence). This CDR3 has 18 amino acids. V was shortened by 0 bases and J by 1 base, with 20 bases between the two germline ends. CDR3 loop: CSARDRMGAASGTDTQYF. CDR3 nucleotide sequence: TGCAGTGCTAGAGATCGTATGGGGGCGGCTAGCGGCACAGATACGCAGTATTTT.

In its sample, this clonotype was seen a few times. This chain joins TRBV20-1 and TRBJ2-3; the D is unclear. The V end was cut by 0 bases, the J end by 11 bases, with 9 bases between. This CDR3 comprises 11 residues. Germline V lookup: CDR1 DFQATT, CDR2 SNEGSKA (reference sequence). The CDR3: CSARDHPKQYF. CDR3 in DNA: TGCAGTGCTAGAGATCACCCCAAGCAGTATTTT.

The table lists this clonotype with many counts. The chain carries TRBV4-2 and TRBJ2-1; TRBD1 might be the D (6 bases). CDR3 size: 15 residues. Germline-derived CDR1 and CDR2 are LGHNA and YNFKEQ. The germline V and J ends were trimmed by 5 bases and 5 bases, with 16 bases remaining between them. The CDR3 DNA sequence: TGTGCCAGCAGCTCACATGGAACAGGGAACAATGAGCAGTTCTTC. The encoded protein is CASSSHGTGNNEQFF.

The rearrangement uses TRBV4-3 and TRBJ1-5, with D maybe TRBD1 (5 bases). V lost 1 base and J lost 7, with 11 bases in between. Germline assignment: CDR1 LGHNA and CDR2 YSLEER. This CDR3 has 14 amino acids. CDR3 sequence reads: CASSQVVGGQPQHF. In DNA form, the CDR3 reads TGCGCCAGCAGCCAAGTCGTCGGGGGACAGCCCCAGCATTTT.

This chain connects TRBV7-9 to TRBJ2-1; TRBD2 aligns across 12 bases. V lost 1 base, J lost 6 bases, and 4 bases stayed unmatched. CDR1 is SEHNR, CDR2 FQNEAQ, per germline (reference sequence). The CDR3 runs 16 residues. The CDR3 DNA follows: TGTGCCAGCAGCTTAGGGACTAGCGGGGACTTCAATGAGCAGTTCTTC. Translation: CASSLGTSGDFNEQFF.

The chain couples TRBV11-2 to TRBJ2-3; D perhaps matches TRBD2 (5 bases). The CDR3 is made up of 15 amino acids. The germline V gene encodes CDR1 SGHAT and CDR2 FQNNGV. V lost 4 bases, J lost 0 bases, and 11 bases lay in between. The CDR3 nucleotides are TGTGCCAGCAGCTCCCCGAGGGTTAGCACAGATACGCAGTATTTT. Its translation: CASSSPRVSTDTQYF.